This T cell receptor beta chain was sequenced during a study of shared T cell receptors in the human thymus. The J segment lost 4 bases and the V segment lost 4 bases, leaving 9 bases of the junction unmatched. There are 15 residues in the CDR3. CDR1 SGDLS and CDR2 YYNGEE come from the germline V gene. Clones were read by immunoSEQ multiplex PCR, and TCRdb kept only the in-frame ones, dropping some. Of hundreds of thousands of clones listed, over 75% are singletons. The data also belong to a second study, concerning human thymus T cells. That study reports: Thymic resections from corrective heart surgery supplied the tissue. In thymic and blood repertoires alike, V and J usage looked biased. Highly overlapping thymic repertoires in unrelated individuals were reported by related research.

This receptor was identified in a boy under three years old with a congenital heart defect. Sequencing input: thymocytes. This chain joins TRBV9 and TRBJ2-5; 8 bases match TRBD2. CDR3 residues: CASSPGGGPGETQYF. The CDR3 DNA sequence: TGTGCCAGCAGCCCCGGGGGGGGGCCAGGAGAGACCCAGTACTTC.